What follows describes a single T cell receptor (beta chain). Its antigen specificity is not known. No much larger clone exists at a distance of one base, and base qualities are not known. This entry comes from a study of OX40 agonist ivuxolimab in advanced cancers. For the wider study: Ivuxolimab was a fully human IgG2 agonistic monoclonal antibody targeting the costimulatory receptor OX40 (CD134). Partial responses occurred in three dose-escalation patients: two with cutaneous melanoma and one with hepatocellular carcinoma. Intravenous ivuxolimab was administered to patients every 2 weeks at six dose levels: 0.01, 0.1, 0.3, 1.5, 3 and 10 mg/kg. A male proportion of about 79% and a mean age of about 60 years, ranging from roughly 20 to 80, were recorded for the dose-escalation cohort. The monotherapy dose-escalation portion (N ≈ 50 patients) of the phase I ivuxolimab trial is reported in the paper. Of the approximately 50 dose-escalation patients, hepatocellular carcinoma was present in approximately 20, melanoma in approximately 15, renal cell carcinoma in 9 and head and neck cancer in 9. Patients were allowed to have had prior anti-PD-1, anti-PD-L1 or anti-CTLA-4 therapy, and approximately 39% of the dose-escalation patients had been treated with checkpoint inhibitors. Peripheral TCRbeta sequencing aimed to test whether ivuxolimab altered TCR sequence diversity and caused clonal T-cell expansion. What the work shows at the level of the full study, not this receptor alone: In partial responders in the 0.1-3.0 mg/kg groups, normalized peripheral clonal expansion was found to be among the lowest, especially among CD8+ T cells. Low levels of normalized T-cell clonal expansion were also shown by some nonresponding patients. At doses of 0.1 to 3.0 mg/kg, clonal expansion of both CD4+ and CD8+ blood T cells was observed from baseline to week 6. After ivuxolimab, more expanded clones were found on average in CD8+ T cells than in CD4+ T cells. Antigen specificity was not determined for the clonally expanded peripheral T cells.

Patients with autoimmune disease history or receiving systemic immunosuppression were excluded from the trial. Peripheral blood for TCR sequencing was collected from all dose cohorts at baseline, on cycle 4 day 1, and on cycle 7 day 1. The samples were taken from a phase I, first-in-human, multicenter, open-label dose-escalation trial of ivuxolimab. The trial enrolled adults with locally advanced or metastatic head and neck squamous cell, hepatocellular, melanoma or renal cell carcinoma. Before TCR sequencing, CD4+ and CD8+ T cells were separately sorted from peripheral blood. Including the terminal cysteine and phenylalanine, the CDR3 comprises 13 residues. CDR3 DNA only is kept here, 39 bases in frame from base 1. V is cut back by 10 bases and J by 2 bases, with 7 bases in the junction unmatched. From the germline V gene (reference sequence), CDR1 is MNHEY and CDR2 is SMNVEV. To sequence the TCRbeta CDR3 region, genomic DNA was isolated from the sorted cells. TCRbeta CDR3 regions were sequenced using the immunoSEQ Assay. Drawn from immuneACCESS, this table holds only the in-frame rearrangements with V and J called that TCRdb kept. Clones are partly lost; checked studies trace under half to an unresolved V gene and leave the rest unexplained. Within this sample are about 25,000 clones, with around 86% of them counted one time only. 42% of the sample belongs to the ten largest clones.

This chain is built from TRBV27 and TRBJ2-7; TRBD1 lines up with 8 middle nucleotides. Sequencing was performed on CD4+ or CD8+ T cells sorted from blood, taken in a trial of the OX40 agonist ivuxolimab. The receptor was derived from an adult with an advanced solid tumor such as melanoma, head and neck, liver or kidney cancer. Read as DNA, the sequence is TGTGCCACCTCGACAGGGGTCACCTACGAGCAGTACTTC. Its translation is CATSTGVTYEQYF.